Presented here are 20 T cell receptor beta chains from one specimen sequenced in a study of beta chain features in type 1 diabetes (dated by TCRdb to the late 2010s). General findings and caveats noted by the study authors: In all four CD4+ subsets, TCRB CDR3 length was moderately but significantly shorter in type 1 diabetes patients.

These receptors' targets are unknown. Libraries were prepared through the immunoSEQ multiplex PCR assay. All of the isolated RNA was reverse transcribed with the High Capacity cDNA Reverse Transcription Kit, so expressed TCRB transcripts were sequenced. This is the immuneACCESS table as TCRdb keeps it, with only in-frame sequences that have V and J called. A part of the clones is gone; compared with another copy, unresolved V genes explain less than half, and the rest is unexplained. Across this sample there are approximately 280,000 clones, with approximately 16% seen only once. Together, the top ten hold roughly 0.015% of the sample. The sample taken for sequencing was naive CD4+ T cells from blood. According to the study, the label for this sample's cell subset or site signals: true naive CD4+ T cells. The source of these receptors is a man younger than 30 with type 1 diabetes.

This clone was counted between two and nine times. V usage is TRBV4-3 and J usage is TRBJ1-1; 9 bases are shared with TRBD1. V gave up 4 bases and J gave up 2 bases; unmatched junction bases: 2. Per germline, CDR1 LGHNA and CDR2 YSLEER. CDR3 length equals 14 residues. The CDR3, as DNA: TGCGCCAGCAGCCCGGGACAGGGTAACACTGAAGCTTTCTTT. Amino acid sequence: CASSPGQGNTEAFF.

This clone has a handful of counts. J is TRBJ2-1 and V is TRBV6-5; D may be TRBD1 (6 bases). The CDR3 covers 15 residues. Looked up from germline, CDR1 is MNHEY and CDR2 is SVGAGI. V dropped 6 bases and J dropped 4 bases, with 16 bases sitting between them. The CDR3 sequence: CASRGASAVYNEQFF. The CDR3 DNA sequence: TGTGCCAGCAGGGGGGCCTCAGCTGTATACAATGAGCAGTTCTTC.

The CDR3 DNA reads TGTGCCAGTAGTATAGCGGGGAGAGGCAATCAGCCCCAGCATTTT. It is translated as CASSIAGRGNQPQHF. The chain joins TRBV19 to TRBJ1-5; D call uncertain. The CDR3 runs 15 residues. Per the germline V gene, CDR1 is LNHDA and CDR2 is SQIVND (reference sequence). The ends were cut back, 1 base at V and 2 bases at J, with 9 bases in the middle.

The chain recombines TRBV15 with TRBJ2-3; 7 bases are shared with TRBD1. This CDR3 has 16 amino acids. Germline CDR1 is LNHNV and CDR2 is YYDKDF (reference sequence). After removal of 1 base from V and 3 bases from J, the junction contained 7 bases not matched to a gene. The DNA of the CDR3 is TGTGCCACCAGCAGAGTCATAGGGGGCGGGACAGATACGCAGTATTTT. Amino acid sequence: CATSRVIGGGTDTQYF.

This clone has a handful of counts. V is TRBV9 and J is TRBJ2-7, with D maybe TRBD1 (6 bases). Germline CDR1 SGDLS, CDR2 YYNGEE. V gave up 5 bases and J gave up 5 bases, with 17 bases separating them. The CDR3 is 14 amino acids. CDR3 residues: CASSRGQIGNEQYF. The CDR3 DNA sequence: TGTGCCAGCAGTCGAGGACAGATCGGGAACGAGCAGTACTTC.

This clone was found a few times. J is TRBJ1-2 and V is TRBV29-1; the D gene is possibly TRBD1 (6 bases). Germline V gene data show CDR1 as SQVTM and CDR2 as ANQGSEA. V dropped 0 bases and J dropped 7 bases, with 15 bases sitting between them. The length of the CDR3 is 14 residues. This CDR3 is CSVEEIAGGGGYTF. The CDR3 bases are TGCAGCGTTGAAGAAATCGCGGGGGGCGGTGGCTACACCTTC.

V is TRBV6-5 and J is TRBJ1-5; tentatively, D is TRBD1 (6 bases). Germline V gene sequence: CDR1 MNHEY, CDR2 SVGAGI. The length of the CDR3 is 14 residues. Trimming removed 4 bases at V and 2 bases at J, with 9 bases between. The CDR3 DNA reads as TGTGCCAGCAGTTTACAGGGAGGCAATCAGCCCCAGCATTTT. This translates into CASSLQGGNQPQHF.

The J gene is TRBJ2-1, the V gene TRBV15, with D hard to call. The germline V and J ends were trimmed by 0 bases and 3 bases, with 6 bases remaining between them. The CDR3 covers 14 residues. In germline, CDR1 is LNHNV, CDR2 YYDKDF (reference sequence). As DNA, the CDR3 is TGTGCCACCAGCAGAGATCTAGGCTACAATGAGCAGTTCTTC. Translation: CATSRDLGYNEQFF.

The chain employs TRBV19 and TRBJ2-7, with D uncertain. This CDR3 region has 11 residues. Germline V gene sequence: CDR1 LNHDA, CDR2 SQIVND (reference sequence). Between the trimmed V and J ends, which lost 9 bases and 2 bases, there was a span of 8 bases. Written as DNA, the CDR3 is TGTGCCAGGAGACTCCCCTACGAGCAGTACTTC. This codes for CARRLPYEQYF.

J is TRBJ2-7 and V is TRBV5-1; D not certain. Germline V gene data show CDR1 as SGHRS and CDR2 as YFSETQ. The CDR3 loop spans 14 amino acids. The germline V and J ends were trimmed by 0 bases and 2 bases, with 9 bases remaining between them. In DNA, the CDR3 is TGCGCCAGCAGCTTGGACCGACGGGCCTACGAGCAGTACTTC. Translating it yields CASSLDRRAYEQYF.

This clone was detected only a few times. The chain employs TRBV5-1 and TRBJ2-1, with TRBD2 as a possible D gene (7 bases). From germline, CDR1 is SGHRS and CDR2 YFSETQ. The CDR3 has 14 amino acids. The V and J ends lost 0 bases and 9 bases respectively, with 13 bases between them. The CDR3: CASSLEGGTGEQFF. The CDR3, as DNA: TGCGCCAGCAGCTTGGAGGGGGGGACGGGTGAGCAGTTCTTC.

The V call is TRBV4-1, the J call TRBJ2-1; weak D call: TRBD1 (6 bases). V was shortened by 3 bases and J by 0 bases, with 15 bases between the two germline ends. The germline gives CDR1 MGHRA, CDR2 YSYEKL. This CDR3 has 17 amino acids. CDR3 amino acids: CASSHPIGRGSYNEQFF. The CDR3 DNA reads TGCGCCAGCAGCCACCCAATTGGCAGGGGCTCCTACAATGAGCAGTTCTTC.

This rearrangement joins TRBV6-5 to TRBJ2-1; weak D call: TRBD2 (6 bases). Germline V lookup: CDR1 MNHEY, CDR2 SVGAGI. Trimming stripped 6 bases from V and 4 bases from J, with 13 bases between. The CDR3 covers 14 residues. CDR3 in DNA: TGTGCCAGCAGGGCTGGGGGGAAGTACAATGAGCAGTTCTTC. Amino acids: CASRAGGKYNEQFF.

This clone was seen a handful of times. The chain links TRBV6-1 to TRBJ1-2, with a possible D match to TRBD1 (5 bases). CDR3 size: 14 residues. V lost 6 bases and J 4 bases, leaving 15 bases between the germline ends. Germline CDR1 is MNHNS and CDR2 is SASEGT. The CDR3 is CASRKKTGVYGYTF. The CDR3 DNA reads as TGTGCCAGCAGGAAAAAGACGGGGGTCTATGGCTACACCTTC.

The chain recombines TRBV5-1 with TRBJ2-3, with TRBD2 as a possible D gene (5 bases). This CDR3 comprises 13 residues. CDR1 is SGHRS and CDR2 is YFSETQ in the germline V gene. Trimming took 5 bases from V and 1 from J, leaving 8 bases between them. The CDR3 protein is CASRQRGTDTQYF. The CDR3 nucleotides are TGCGCCAGCAGACAGAGGGGCACAGATACGCAGTATTTT. Together with reference TRBV5-1 and TRBJ2-3, the CDR3 gives the full variable domain: KAGVTQTPRYLIKTRGQQVTLSCSPISGHRSVSWYQQTPGQGLQFLFEYFSETQRNKGNFPGRFSGRQFSNSRSEMNVSTLELGDSALYLCASRQRGTDTQYFGPGTRLTVL.

This clone was counted only a few times. This chain joins TRBV19 and TRBJ2-7, with 7 bases that match TRBD1. CDR1 is LNHDA and CDR2 is SQIVND in the germline V gene (reference sequence). This CDR3 comprises 15 residues. The V segment lost 7 bases and the J segment 3 bases; nucleotides outside the gene matches: 12. Here the CDR3 reads CASNPTGVRGYEQYF. CDR3 bases: TGTGCCAGTAACCCTACAGGGGTGAGGGGCTACGAGCAGTACTTC.

This clone has just a few counts. This chain uses TRBV2 with TRBJ2-7; D is ambiguous. CDR1 SNHLY and CDR2 FYNNEI come from the germline V gene. The CDR3 totals 13 residues. V lost 6 bases, J lost 3 bases, and 12 bases lay in between. CDR3 protein: CASSRSVLYEQYF. The CDR3 DNA reads as TGTGCCAGCAGCCGGTCGGTACTCTACGAGCAGTACTTC.

The chain employs TRBV10-1 and TRBJ1-4; no clear D. From germline, CDR1 is WNHNN and CDR2 SYGVQD (reference sequence). V dropped 3 bases and J dropped 0 bases, with 5 bases sitting between them. The CDR3 sequence is 14 residues long. This chain's CDR3 is CASSDGTTNEKLFF. The CDR3, as DNA: TGCGCCAGCAGTGACGGGACAACTAATGAAAAACTGTTTTTT.

The genes are TRBV9 and TRBJ2-7, with D unresolved. The V gene lost 0 bases and the J gene lost 2 bases, with 9 bases spanning the gap. Germline V lookup: CDR1 SGDLS, CDR2 YYNGEE. CDR3 length: 14 amino acids. CDR3 bases: TGTGCCAGCAGCGTAGAGGCTAGTCCCTACGAGCAGTACTTC. It translates to CASSVEASPYEQYF.

This rearrangement joins TRBV9 to TRBJ2-5, with 11 bases fitting TRBD2. The CDR3 has 16 amino acids. The germline gives CDR1 SGDLS, CDR2 YYNGEE. Unmatched junction bases numbered 6, after V lost 0 bases and J lost 5 bases. DNA for the CDR3: TGTGCCAGCAGCGTAGCGTCTAGCGGGAGGTGGGAGACCCAGTACTTC. Translating it yields CASSVASSGRWETQYF. Full variable domain (outside the CDR3, taken from reference TRBV9 and TRBJ2-5): DSGVTQTPKHLITATGQRVTLRCSPRSGDLSVYWYQQSLDQGLQFLIQYYNGEERAKGNILERFSAQQFPDLHSELNLSSLELGDSALYFCASSVASSGRWETQYFGPGTRLLVL.